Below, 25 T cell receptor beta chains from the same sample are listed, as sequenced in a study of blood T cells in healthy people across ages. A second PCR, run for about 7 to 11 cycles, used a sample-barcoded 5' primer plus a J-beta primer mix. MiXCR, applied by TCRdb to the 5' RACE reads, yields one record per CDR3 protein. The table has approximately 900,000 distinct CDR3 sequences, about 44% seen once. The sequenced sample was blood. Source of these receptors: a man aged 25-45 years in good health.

DNA for the CDR3: TGTGCCAGCAGTTACTCGGTGGCGAGAGGTACCGAGCAGTACTTC. Translation: CASSYSVARGTEQYF. The rearrangement joins TRBV6-5 to TRBJ2-7, with unresolved D. CDR3 size: 15 residues. The germline V and J ends were trimmed by 0 bases and 6 bases, with 15 bases remaining between them. The V gene's germline CDR1 is MNHEY and CDR2 SVGAGI.

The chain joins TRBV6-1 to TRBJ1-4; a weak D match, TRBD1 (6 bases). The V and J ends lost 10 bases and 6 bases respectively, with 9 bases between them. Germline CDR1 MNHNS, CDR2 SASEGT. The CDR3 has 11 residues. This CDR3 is CATRTDEKLFF. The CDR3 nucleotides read TGTGCCACCCGGACAGATGAAAAACTGTTTTTT.

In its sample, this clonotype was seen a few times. The CDR3 DNA follows: TGCGCCAGCAGCCAATCGGCACAGGGGTCCTACAATGAGCAGTTCTTC. This sequence encodes CASSQSAQGSYNEQFF. The J gene is TRBJ2-1, the V gene TRBV4-3; 7 positions match TRBD1. The length of the CDR3 is 16 residues. Trimming cost V 2 bases and J 1 base; bases outside gene matches: 5. Germline V gives CDR1 LGHNA, CDR2 YSLEER.

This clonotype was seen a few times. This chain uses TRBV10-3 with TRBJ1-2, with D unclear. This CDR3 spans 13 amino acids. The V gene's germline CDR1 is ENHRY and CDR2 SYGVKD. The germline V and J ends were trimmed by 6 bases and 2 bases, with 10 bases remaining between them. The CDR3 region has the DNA TGTGCCATCAGGGCGGAACCAAACTATGGCTACACCTTC. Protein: CAIRAEPNYGYTF.

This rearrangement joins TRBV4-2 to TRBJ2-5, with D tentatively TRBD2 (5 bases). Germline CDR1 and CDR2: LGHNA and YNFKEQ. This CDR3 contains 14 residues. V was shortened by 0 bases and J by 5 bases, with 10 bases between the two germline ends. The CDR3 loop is CASSQDPGEETQYF. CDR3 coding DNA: TGTGCCAGCAGCCAAGATCCTGGGGAGGAGACCCAGTACTTC.

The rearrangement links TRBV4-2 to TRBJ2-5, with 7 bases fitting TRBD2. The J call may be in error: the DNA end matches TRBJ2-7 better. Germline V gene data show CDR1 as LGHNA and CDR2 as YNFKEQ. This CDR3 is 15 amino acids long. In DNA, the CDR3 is TGTGCCAGCAGCCAAGATTGGCGGGGGAACTACGAGCAGTACTTC. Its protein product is CASSQDWRGNYEQYF.

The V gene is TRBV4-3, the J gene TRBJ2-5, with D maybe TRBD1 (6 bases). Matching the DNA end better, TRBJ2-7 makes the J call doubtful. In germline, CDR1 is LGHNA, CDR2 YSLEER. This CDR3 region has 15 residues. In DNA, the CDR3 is TGCGCCAGCAGCCAAGACCGGGACAATACATACGAGCAGTACTTC. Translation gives CASSQDRDNTYEQYF.

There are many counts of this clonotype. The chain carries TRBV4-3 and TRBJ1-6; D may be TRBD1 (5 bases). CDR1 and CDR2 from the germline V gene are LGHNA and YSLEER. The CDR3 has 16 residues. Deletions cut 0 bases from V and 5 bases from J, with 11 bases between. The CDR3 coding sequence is TGCGCCAGCAGCCAAGATCGGGGCCTGAATAATTCACCCCTCCACTTT. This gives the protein CASSQDRGLNNSPLHF.

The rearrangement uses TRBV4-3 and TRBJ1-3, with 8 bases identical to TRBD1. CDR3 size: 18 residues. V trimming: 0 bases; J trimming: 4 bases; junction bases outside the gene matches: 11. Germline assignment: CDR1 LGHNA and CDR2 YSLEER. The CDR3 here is CASSQEPGGLLGGNTIYF. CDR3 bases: TGCGCCAGCAGCCAAGAACCAGGGGGCCTCTTGGGGGGAAACACCATATATTTT.

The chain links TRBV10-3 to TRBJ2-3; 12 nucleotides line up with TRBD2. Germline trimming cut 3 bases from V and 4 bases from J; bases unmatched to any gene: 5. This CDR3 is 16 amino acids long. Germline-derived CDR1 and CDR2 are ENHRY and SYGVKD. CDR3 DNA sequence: TGTGCCATCAGTGATCCTAGCGGGGGGGCGGCAGATACGCAGTATTTT. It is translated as CAISDPSGGAADTQYF.

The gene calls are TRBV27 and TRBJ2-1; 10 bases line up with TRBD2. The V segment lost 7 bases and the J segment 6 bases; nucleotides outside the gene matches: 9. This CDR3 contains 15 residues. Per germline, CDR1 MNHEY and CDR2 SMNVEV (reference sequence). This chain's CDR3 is CASTRAGGPVNEQFF. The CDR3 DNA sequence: TGTGCCAGCACCAGAGCGGGGGGGCCTGTCAATGAGCAGTTCTTC.

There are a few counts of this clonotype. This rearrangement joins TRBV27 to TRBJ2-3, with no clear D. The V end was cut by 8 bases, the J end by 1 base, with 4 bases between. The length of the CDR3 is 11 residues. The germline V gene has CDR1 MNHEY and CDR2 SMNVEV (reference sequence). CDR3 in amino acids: CASGCTDTQYF. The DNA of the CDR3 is TGTGCCAGCGGTTGCACAGATACGCAGTATTTT.

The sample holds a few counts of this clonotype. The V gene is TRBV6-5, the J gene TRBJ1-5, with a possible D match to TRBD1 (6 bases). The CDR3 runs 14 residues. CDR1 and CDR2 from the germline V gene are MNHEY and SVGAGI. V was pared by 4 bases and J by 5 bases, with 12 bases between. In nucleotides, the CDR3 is TGTGCCAGCAGTTTCGACAGGTTTGATCAGCCCCAGCATTTT. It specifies CASSFDRFDQPQHF.

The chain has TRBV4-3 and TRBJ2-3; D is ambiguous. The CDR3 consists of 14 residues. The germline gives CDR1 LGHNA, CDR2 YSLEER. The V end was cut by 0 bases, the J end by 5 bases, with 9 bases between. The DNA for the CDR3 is TGCGCCAGCAGCCAAGATCGCGTGGAAGATACGCAGTATTTT. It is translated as CASSQDRVEDTQYF.

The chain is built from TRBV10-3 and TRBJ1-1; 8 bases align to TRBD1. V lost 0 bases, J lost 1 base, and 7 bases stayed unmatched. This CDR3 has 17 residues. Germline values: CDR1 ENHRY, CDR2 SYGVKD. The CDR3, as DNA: TGTGCCATCAGTGAGTCCAGGGCAGGGGGCTGGAACACTGAAGCTTTCTTT. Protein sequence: CAISESRAGGWNTEAFF.

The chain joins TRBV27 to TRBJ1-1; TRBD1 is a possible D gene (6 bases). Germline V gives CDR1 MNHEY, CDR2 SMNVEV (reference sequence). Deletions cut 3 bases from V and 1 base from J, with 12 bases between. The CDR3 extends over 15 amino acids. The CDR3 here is CASSFKGDPNTEAFF. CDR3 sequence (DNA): TGTGCCAGCAGTTTTAAGGGGGACCCGAACACTGAAGCTTTCTTT.

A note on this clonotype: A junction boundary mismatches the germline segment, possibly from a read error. DNA of the CDR3: TGTGCCAGCAGTCAAGATCGGAGCGGGGGTGGCACCGGGGAGCTGTTTTTT. Translating gives CASSQDRSGGGTGELFF. The rearrangement links TRBV4-2 to TRBJ2-2, with TRBD2 identical over 8 bases. The length of the CDR3 is 17 residues. CDR1 and CDR2 (germline): LGHNA, YNFKEQ.

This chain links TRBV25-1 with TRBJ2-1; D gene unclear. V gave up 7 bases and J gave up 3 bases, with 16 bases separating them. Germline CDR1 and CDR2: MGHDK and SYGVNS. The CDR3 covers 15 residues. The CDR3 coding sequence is TGTGCCAGCACTAGGGATCCCGTGAACTACAATGAGCAGTTCTTC. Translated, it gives CASTRDPVNYNEQFF.

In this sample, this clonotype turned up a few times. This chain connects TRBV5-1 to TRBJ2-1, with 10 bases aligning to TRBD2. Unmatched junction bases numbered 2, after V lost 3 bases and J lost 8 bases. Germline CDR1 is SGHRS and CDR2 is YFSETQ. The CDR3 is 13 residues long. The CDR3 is CASSWTSGHEQFF. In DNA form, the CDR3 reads TGCGCCAGCAGCTGGACTAGCGGCCATGAGCAGTTCTTC.

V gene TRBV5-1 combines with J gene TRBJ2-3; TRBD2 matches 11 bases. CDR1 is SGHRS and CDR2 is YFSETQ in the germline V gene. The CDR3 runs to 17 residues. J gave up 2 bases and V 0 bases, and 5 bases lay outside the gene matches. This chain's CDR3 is CASSLELAGAHTDTQYF. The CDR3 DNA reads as TGCGCCAGCAGCTTGGAACTAGCGGGGGCCCACACAGATACGCAGTATTTT.

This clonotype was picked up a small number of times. The chain's CDR3 is CASRGRSSYEQYF. The CDR3 DNA follows: TGTGCCAGCAGAGGTCGGAGCTCCTACGAGCAGTACTTC. The genes are TRBV6-1 and TRBJ2-7; D is ambiguous. The CDR3 totals 13 residues. Germline loops: CDR1 MNHNS, CDR2 SASEGT. V was cut by 6 bases and J by 0 bases, with 9 bases left in between.

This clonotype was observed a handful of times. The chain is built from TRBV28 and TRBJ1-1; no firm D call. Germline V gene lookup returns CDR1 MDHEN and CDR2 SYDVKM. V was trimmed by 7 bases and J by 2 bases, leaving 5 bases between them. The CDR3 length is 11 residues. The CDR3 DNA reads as TGTGCCAGCATCGGAAACACTGAAGCTTTCTTT. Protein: CASIGNTEAFF. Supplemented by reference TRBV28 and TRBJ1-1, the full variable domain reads DVKVTQSSRYLVKRTGEKVFLECVQDMDHENMFWYRQDPGLGLRLIYFSYDVKMKEKGDIPEGYSVSREKKERFSLILESASTNQTSMYLCASIGNTEAFFGQGTRLTVV.

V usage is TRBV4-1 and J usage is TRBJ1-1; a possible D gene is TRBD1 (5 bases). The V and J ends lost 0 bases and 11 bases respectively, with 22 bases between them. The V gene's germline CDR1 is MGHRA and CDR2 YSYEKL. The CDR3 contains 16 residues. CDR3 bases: TGCGCCAGCAGCCAAGATGAAAGGTTCGGGGGAATTGGGGCTTTCTTT. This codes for CASSQDERFGGIGAFF.

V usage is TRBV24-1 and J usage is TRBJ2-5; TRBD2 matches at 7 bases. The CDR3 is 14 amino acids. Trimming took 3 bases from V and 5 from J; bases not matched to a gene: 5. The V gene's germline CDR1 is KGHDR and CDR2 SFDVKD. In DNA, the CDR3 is TGTGCCACCAGTGATGTTGGACTAGGGGAGACCCAGTACTTC. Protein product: CATSDVGLGETQYF.

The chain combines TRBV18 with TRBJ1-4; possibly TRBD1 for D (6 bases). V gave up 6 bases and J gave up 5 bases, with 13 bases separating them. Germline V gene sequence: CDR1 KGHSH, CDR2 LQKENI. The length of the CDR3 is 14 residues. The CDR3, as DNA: TGTGCCAGCTCGAGGACAGCTTTAAATGAAAAACTGTTTTTT. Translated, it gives CASSRTALNEKLFF.